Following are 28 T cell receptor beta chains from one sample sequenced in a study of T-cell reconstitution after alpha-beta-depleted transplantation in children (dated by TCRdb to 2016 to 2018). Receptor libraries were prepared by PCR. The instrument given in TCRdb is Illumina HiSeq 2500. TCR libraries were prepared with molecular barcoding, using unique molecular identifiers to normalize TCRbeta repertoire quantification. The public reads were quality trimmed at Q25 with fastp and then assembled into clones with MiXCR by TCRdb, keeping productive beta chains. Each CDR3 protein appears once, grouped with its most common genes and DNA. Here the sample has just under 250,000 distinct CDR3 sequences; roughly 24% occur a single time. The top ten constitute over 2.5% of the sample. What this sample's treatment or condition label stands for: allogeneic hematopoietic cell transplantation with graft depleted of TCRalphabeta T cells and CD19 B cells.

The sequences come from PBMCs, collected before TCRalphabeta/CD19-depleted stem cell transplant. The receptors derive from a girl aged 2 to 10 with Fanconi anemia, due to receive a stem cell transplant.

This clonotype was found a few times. This CDR3 reads CASSVVPQETQYF. CDR3 bases: TGTGCCAGCAGCGTAGTTCCCCAAGAGACCCAGTACTTC. The V gene is TRBV9, the J gene TRBJ2-5; D remains ambiguous. V was trimmed by 0 bases and J by 1 base, leaving 4 bases between them. The CDR3 is made up of 13 amino acids. CDR1 is SGDLS and CDR2 is YYNGEE in the germline V gene.

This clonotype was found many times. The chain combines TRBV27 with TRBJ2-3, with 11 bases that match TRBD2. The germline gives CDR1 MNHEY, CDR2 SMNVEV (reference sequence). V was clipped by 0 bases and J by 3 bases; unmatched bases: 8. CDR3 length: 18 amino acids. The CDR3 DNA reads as TGTGCCAGCAGTTTATCGCCATTAGCGGGGGGGCGGACAGATACGCAGTATTTT. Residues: CASSLSPLAGGRTDTQYF.

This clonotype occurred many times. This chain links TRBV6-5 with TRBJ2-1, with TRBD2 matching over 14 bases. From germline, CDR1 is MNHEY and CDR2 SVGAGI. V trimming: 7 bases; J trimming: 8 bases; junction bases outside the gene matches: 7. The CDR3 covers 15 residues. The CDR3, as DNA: TGTGCCAGCAATCGACCGGGACTAGCGGGAGATGAGCAGTTCTTC. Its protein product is CASNRPGLAGDEQFF.

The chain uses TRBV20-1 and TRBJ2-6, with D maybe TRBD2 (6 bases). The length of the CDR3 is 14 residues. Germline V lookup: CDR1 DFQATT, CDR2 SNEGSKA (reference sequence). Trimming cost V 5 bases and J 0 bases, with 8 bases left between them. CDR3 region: CSAVGGSGANVLTF. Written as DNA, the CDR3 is TGCAGTGCTGTGGGGGGCTCTGGGGCCAACGTCCTGACTTTC.

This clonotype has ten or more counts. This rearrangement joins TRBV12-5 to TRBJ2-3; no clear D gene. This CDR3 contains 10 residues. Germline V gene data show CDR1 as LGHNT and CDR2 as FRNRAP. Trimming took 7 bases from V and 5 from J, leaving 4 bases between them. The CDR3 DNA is TGTGCTAGTGCTGGAGATACGCAGTATTTT. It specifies CASAGDTQYF.

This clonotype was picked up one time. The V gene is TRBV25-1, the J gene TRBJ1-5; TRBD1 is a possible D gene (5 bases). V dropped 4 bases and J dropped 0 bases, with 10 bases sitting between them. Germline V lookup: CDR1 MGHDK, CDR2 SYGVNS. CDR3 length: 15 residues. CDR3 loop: CASSGGRYSNQPQHF. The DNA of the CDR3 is TGTGCCAGCAGTGGGGGACGGTATAGCAATCAGCCCCAGCATTTT.

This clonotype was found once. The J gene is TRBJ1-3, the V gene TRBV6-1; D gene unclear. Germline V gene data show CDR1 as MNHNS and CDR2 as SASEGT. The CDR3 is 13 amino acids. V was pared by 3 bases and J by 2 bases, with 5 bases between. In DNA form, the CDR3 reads TGTGCCAGCAGTGAGGGGACTGGAAACACCATATATTTT. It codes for CASSEGTGNTIYF.

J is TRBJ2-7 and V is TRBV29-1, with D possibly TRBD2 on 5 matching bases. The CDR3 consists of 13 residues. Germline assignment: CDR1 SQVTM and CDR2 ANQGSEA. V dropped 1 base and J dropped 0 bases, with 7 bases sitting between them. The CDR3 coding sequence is TGCAGCGTTGAAGGACTAAGCTCCTACGAGCAGTACTTC. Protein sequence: CSVEGLSSYEQYF.

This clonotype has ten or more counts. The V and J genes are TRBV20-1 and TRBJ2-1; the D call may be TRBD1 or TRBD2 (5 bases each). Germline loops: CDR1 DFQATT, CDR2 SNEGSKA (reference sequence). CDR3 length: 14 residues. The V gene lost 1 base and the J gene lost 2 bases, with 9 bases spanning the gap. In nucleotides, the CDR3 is TGCAGTGCTAGAGCAAGGGGACCCTACAATGAGCAGTTCTTC. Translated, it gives CSARARGPYNEQFF.

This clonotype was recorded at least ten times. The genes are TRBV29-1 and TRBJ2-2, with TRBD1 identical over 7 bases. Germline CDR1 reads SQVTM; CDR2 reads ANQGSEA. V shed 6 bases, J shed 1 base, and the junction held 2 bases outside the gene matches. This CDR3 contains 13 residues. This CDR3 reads CSVSGGNTGELFF. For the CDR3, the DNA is TGCAGCGTGTCAGGGGGGAACACCGGGGAGCTGTTTTTT.

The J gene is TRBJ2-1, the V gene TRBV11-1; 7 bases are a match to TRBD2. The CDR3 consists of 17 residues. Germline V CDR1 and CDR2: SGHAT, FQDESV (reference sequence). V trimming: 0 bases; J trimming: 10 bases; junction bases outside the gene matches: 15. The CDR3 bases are TGTGCCAGCAGCTTAGCGGTAGCGGGCGGACCCTTGGAGGAGCAGTTCTTC. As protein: CASSLAVAGGPLEEQFF.

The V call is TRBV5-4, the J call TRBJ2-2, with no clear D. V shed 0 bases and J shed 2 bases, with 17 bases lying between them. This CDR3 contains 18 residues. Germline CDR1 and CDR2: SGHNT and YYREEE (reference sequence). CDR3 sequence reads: CASSLDGPSDFNTGELFF. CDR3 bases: TGTGCCAGCAGCTTGGATGGACCCTCAGACTTCAACACCGGGGAGCTGTTTTTT.

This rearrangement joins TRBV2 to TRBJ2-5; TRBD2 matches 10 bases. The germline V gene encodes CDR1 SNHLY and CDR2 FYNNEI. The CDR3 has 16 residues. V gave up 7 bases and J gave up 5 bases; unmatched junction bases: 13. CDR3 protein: CASIMGLASPSETQYF. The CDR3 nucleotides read TGTGCCAGCATCATGGGACTAGCGTCGCCTTCCGAGACCCAGTACTTC.

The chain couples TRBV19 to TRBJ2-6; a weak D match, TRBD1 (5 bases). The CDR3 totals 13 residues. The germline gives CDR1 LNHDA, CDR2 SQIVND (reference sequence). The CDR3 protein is CTGKWAGANVLTF. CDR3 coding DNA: TGTACAGGAAAATGGGCTGGGGCCAACGTCCTGACTTTC.

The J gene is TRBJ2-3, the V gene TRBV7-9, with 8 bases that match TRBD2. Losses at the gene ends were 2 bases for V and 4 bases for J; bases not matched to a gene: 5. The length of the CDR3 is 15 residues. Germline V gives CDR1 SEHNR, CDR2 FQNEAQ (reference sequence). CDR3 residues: CASSLPGLGPDTQYF. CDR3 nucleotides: TGTGCCAGCAGCTTACCGGGACTAGGCCCAGATACGCAGTATTTT.

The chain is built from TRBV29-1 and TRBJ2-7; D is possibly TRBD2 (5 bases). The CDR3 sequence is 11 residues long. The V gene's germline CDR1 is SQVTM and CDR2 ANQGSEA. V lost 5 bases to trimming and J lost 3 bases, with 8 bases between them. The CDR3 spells CSVLAGYEQYF. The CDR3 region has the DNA TGCAGCGTTCTCGCGGGCTACGAGCAGTACTTC.

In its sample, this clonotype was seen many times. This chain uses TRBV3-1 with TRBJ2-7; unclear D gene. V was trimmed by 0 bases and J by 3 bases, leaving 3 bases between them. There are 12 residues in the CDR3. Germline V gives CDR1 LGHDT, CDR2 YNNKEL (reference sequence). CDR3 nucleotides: TGTGCCAGCAGCCAAGATCGCTACGAGCAGTACTTC. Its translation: CASSQDRYEQYF.

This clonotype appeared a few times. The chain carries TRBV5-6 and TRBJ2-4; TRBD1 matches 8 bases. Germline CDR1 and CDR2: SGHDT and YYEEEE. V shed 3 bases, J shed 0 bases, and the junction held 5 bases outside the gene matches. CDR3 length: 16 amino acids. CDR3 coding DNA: TGTGCCAGCAGCTCCGGACAGGGCTTAGCCAAAAACATTCAGTACTTC. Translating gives CASSSGQGLAKNIQYF.

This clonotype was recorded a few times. The CDR3 region is CSASPRFPYEQYF. In DNA form, the CDR3 reads TGCAGTGCTAGCCCGAGGTTCCCCTACGAGCAGTACTTC. This chain joins TRBV20-1 and TRBJ2-7; D not resolved. The CDR3 length is 13 residues. The germline V and J ends were trimmed by 3 bases and 2 bases, with 11 bases remaining between them. The germline V gene encodes CDR1 DFQATT and CDR2 SNEGSKA (reference sequence).

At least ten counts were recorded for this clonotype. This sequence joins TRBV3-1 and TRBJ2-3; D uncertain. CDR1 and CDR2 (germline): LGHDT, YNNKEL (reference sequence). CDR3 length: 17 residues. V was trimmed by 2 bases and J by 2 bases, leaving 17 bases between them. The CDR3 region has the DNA TGTGCCAGCAGCCAAAGGGAAGCAGGAGTTTACACAGATACGCAGTATTTT. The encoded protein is CASSQREAGVYTDTQYF.

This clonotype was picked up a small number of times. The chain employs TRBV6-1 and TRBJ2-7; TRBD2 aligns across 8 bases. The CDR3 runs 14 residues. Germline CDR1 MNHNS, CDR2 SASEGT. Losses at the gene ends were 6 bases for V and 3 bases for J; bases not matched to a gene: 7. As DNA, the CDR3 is TGTGCCAGCAGCACCGGGACTAGTCACTACGAGCAGTACTTC. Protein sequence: CASSTGTSHYEQYF.

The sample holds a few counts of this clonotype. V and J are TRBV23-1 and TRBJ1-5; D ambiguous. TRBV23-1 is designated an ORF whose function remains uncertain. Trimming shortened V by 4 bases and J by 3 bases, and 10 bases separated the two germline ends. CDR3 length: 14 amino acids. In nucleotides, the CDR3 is TGCGCCAGCAGTCTAAGAGGGCACAATCAGCCCCAGCATTTT. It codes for CASSLRGHNQPQHF.

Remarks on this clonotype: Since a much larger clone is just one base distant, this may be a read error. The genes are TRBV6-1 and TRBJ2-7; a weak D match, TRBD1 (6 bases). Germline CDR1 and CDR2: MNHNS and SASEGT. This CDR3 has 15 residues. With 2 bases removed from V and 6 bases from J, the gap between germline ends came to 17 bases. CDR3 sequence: CASSEYIQGASEQYF. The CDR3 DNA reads TGTGCCAGCAGTGAATATATACAGGGAGCCTCCGAGCAGTACTTC.

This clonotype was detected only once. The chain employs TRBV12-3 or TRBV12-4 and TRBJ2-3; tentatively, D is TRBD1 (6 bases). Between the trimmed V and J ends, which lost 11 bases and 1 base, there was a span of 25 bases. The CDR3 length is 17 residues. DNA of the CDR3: TGTGCCCTCAGTTTGTTTTGGTTGACAGGTCGCACAGATACGCAGTATTTT. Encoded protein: CALSLFWLTGRTDTQYF.

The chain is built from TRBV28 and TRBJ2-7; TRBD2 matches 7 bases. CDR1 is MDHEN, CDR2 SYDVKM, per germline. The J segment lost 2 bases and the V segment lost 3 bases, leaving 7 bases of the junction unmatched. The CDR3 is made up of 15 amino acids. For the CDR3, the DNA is TGTGCCAGCAGTTTCGTCCCTAGCGGTCCCTACGAGCAGTACTTC. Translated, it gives CASSFVPSGPYEQYF.

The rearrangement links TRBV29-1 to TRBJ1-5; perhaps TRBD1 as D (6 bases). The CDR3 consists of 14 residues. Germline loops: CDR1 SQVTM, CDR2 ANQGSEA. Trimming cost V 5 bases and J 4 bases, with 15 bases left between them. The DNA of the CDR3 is TGCAGCGTTATCTTGGGGGGCCGAAATCAGCCCCAGCATTTT. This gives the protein CSVILGGRNQPQHF.

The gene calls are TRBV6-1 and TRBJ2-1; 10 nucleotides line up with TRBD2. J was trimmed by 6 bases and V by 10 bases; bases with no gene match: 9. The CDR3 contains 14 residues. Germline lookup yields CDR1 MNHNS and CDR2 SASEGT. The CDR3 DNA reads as TGTGCCACCTTATTAGCGGGAGGCTCCAATGAGCAGTTCTTC. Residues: CATLLAGGSNEQFF.

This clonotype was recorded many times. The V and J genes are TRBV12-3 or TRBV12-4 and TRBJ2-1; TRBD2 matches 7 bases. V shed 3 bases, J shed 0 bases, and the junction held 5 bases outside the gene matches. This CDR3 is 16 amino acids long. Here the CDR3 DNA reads TGTGCCAGCAGTTTGGGCGGGAGCAGCTCCTACAATGAGCAGTTCTTC. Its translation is CASSLGGSSSYNEQFF.